Many counts were recorded for the clone carrying this TCR beta chain. These data are taken from a study of T cells after yellow fever vaccination. Study at large: It was SMART-Seq v4 Ultra Low Input that prepared the fractions with low cell numbers. Study observations and caveats: Abundant clonotypes (contaminants from the bulk population) could be present in FACS-sorted repertoires.

MiXCR, applied by TCRdb to the 5' RACE reads, yields one record per CDR3 protein. Of more than 35,000 distinct CDR3 sequences listed, approximately 6.3% were seen once; the top ten hold over 12%. The origin of this receptor is a man aged 25 to 45 who received the YFV17D yellow fever vaccine. Sample: CD8+ T cells not binding an NS4B(214-222) dextramer, sorted from PBMCs, taken 45 days after the yellow fever booster vaccination.

The CDR3 protein is CATSIDRANNEQFF. The CDR3 nucleotides are TGTGCCACCAGCATCGACAGGGCCAACAATGAGCAGTTCTTC. V gene TRBV15 combines with J gene TRBJ2-1; 7 bases map to TRBD1. V trimming: 4 bases; J trimming: 5 bases; junction bases outside the gene matches: 5. The CDR3 totals 14 residues. Per germline, CDR1 LNHNV and CDR2 YYDKDF (reference sequence).